The 12 T cell receptor beta chains in this list originate from one sample, sequenced in a study of cytomegalovirus exposure and HLA in healthy donors (dated by TCRdb to 2016 to 2017). Receptors were amplified or captured by the immunoSEQ multiplex PCR assay. For the multiplex PCR, a mixture combining 60 forward primers for TCR Vbeta segments and 13 reverse primers for TCR Jbeta segments was used. This immuneACCESS table, as held by TCRdb, lists in-frame sequences with V and J called but not all clones. Of the missing ones, under half trace to an unresolved V gene in checked studies; the others have no known cause. A total of 200,000 or so clones appear in this sample, 78% of them only once. The ten largest clonotypes hold approximately 6% of the sample. The sample taken for sequencing was PBMCs. Receptors originate from a woman in her twenties or thirties in good health and CMV-seropositive.

V gene TRBV6-5 combines with J gene TRBJ2-7; 9 nucleotides match TRBD1. Germline CDR1 reads MNHEY; CDR2 reads SVGAGI. The CDR3 consists of 14 residues. V was clipped by 0 bases and J by 6 bases; unmatched bases: 3. CDR3 DNA sequence: TGTGCCAGCAGTTACTCCCGGACAGGGGTCGAGCAGTACTTC. Translated, it gives CASSYSRTGVEQYF.

The rearrangement uses TRBV7-6 and TRBJ1-2, with D maybe TRBD1 (5 bases). Germline V gene sequence: CDR1 SGHVS, CDR2 FNYEAQ. This CDR3 has 15 amino acids. Trimming removed 5 bases from V and 2 bases from J, with 15 bases in between. The CDR3 bases are TGTGCCAGCAGCCCATACATCGGGGGAAACTATGGCTACACCTTC. Protein: CASSPYIGGNYGYTF.

The rearrangement uses TRBV27 and TRBJ1-5; TRBD1 agrees at 7 bases. The germline gives CDR1 MNHEY, CDR2 SMNVEV (reference sequence). V shed 8 bases, J shed 0 bases, and the junction held 4 bases outside the gene matches. This CDR3 region has 14 residues. The chain's CDR3 is CASPRGCSNQPQHF. The CDR3 bases are TGTGCCAGCCCCAGGGGGTGTAGCAATCAGCCCCAGCATTTT.

V and J are TRBV29-1 and TRBJ2-7; the D gene is possibly TRBD1 (5 bases). Germline V gene data show CDR1 as SQVTM and CDR2 as ANQGSEA. This CDR3 has 14 residues. V was pared by 6 bases and J by 2 bases, with 17 bases between. The CDR3 sequence is CSVAQLHRPYEQYF. The CDR3 nucleotides are TGCAGCGTGGCCCAGCTCCACAGGCCCTACGAGCAGTACTTC.

This sequence joins TRBV7-8 and TRBJ2-3, with TRBD2 identical over 8 bases. The CDR3 runs 16 residues. Germline lookup yields CDR1 SGHVS and CDR2 FQNEAQ. V lost 1 base, J lost 2 bases, and 5 bases stayed unmatched. For the CDR3, the DNA is TGTGCCAGCAGCTTAGGGGCTAGCGGGTTCACAGATACGCAGTATTTT. Its translation: CASSLGASGFTDTQYF.

The CDR3 is CASSLAKSEQFF. The CDR3 coding sequence is TGCGCCAGCAGCTTGGCCAAGAGTGAGCAGTTCTTC. The rearrangement links TRBV5-1 to TRBJ2-1; D is unresolved. Germline CDR1 reads SGHRS; CDR2 reads YFSETQ. Deletions cut 0 bases from V and 9 bases from J, with 7 bases between. CDR3 length: 12 amino acids.

This chain uses TRBV5-6 with TRBJ2-5, with D maybe TRBD2 (6 bases). CDR1 is SGHDT and CDR2 is YYEEEE in the germline V gene. The V end was cut by 0 bases, the J end by 2 bases, with 17 bases between. There are 17 residues in the CDR3. The CDR3 DNA follows: TGTGCCAGCAGCTTGGCCGGGAGACACCCCTCGCAAGAGACCCAGTACTTC. Translating gives CASSLAGRHPSQETQYF.

This chain connects TRBV19 to TRBJ1-3; tentative D call: TRBD1 (6 bases). CDR1 LNHDA and CDR2 SQIVND come from the germline V gene (reference sequence). Trimming left V 5 bases short and J 0 bases short, with 20 bases between. The CDR3 loop spans 18 amino acids. The CDR3 bases are TGTGCCAGTAGTGTCTACAGGGTCCGATCACTCTCTGGAAACACCATATATTTT. Amino acid sequence: CASSVYRVRSLSGNTIYF.

The genes are TRBV6-5 and TRBJ2-7; no firm D call. V was pared by 5 bases and J by 3 bases, with 14 bases between. This CDR3 is 14 amino acids long. From germline, CDR1 is MNHEY and CDR2 SVGAGI. The CDR3 sequence is CASSPGPPDYEQYF. Written as DNA, the CDR3 is TGTGCCAGCAGTCCCGGTCCCCCTGACTACGAGCAGTACTTC.

This rearrangement joins TRBV7-2 to TRBJ2-3; D not resolved. The CDR3 spans 11 residues. The germline V gene has CDR1 SGHTA and CDR2 FQGNSA. V was shortened by 6 bases and J by 10 bases, with 11 bases between the two germline ends. The CDR3 DNA follows: TGTGCCAGCAGAACGGTTACGGCGCAGTATTTT. Its translation: CASRTVTAQYF.

As DNA, the CDR3 is TGTGCCAGCAGCTGGGGACTAGCGGGCTACAATGAGCAGTTCTTC. Amino acid sequence: CASSWGLAGYNEQFF. The chain recombines TRBV7-9 with TRBJ2-1; 12 bases map to TRBD2. Trimming took 4 bases from V and 3 from J; bases not matched to a gene: 1. The CDR3 loop spans 15 amino acids. The germline V gene encodes CDR1 SEHNR and CDR2 FQNEAQ (reference sequence). The full variable domain, with the rest looked up from reference TRBV7-9 and TRBJ2-1, is DTGVSQNPRHKITKRGQNVTFRCDPISEHNRLYWYRQTLGQGPEFLTYFQNEAQLEKSRLLSDRFSAERPKGSFSTLEIQRTEQGDSAMYLCASSWGLAGYNEQFFGPGTRLTVL.

This chain's CDR3 is CASSLEGYGYTF. The CDR3, as DNA: TGTGCCAGCAGCTTAGAGGGCTATGGCTACACCTTC. The rearrangement links TRBV5-6 to TRBJ1-2; D is unclear. The length of the CDR3 is 12 residues. Germline loops: CDR1 SGHDT, CDR2 YYEEEE. The germline V and J ends were trimmed by 2 bases and 4 bases, with 6 bases remaining between them.